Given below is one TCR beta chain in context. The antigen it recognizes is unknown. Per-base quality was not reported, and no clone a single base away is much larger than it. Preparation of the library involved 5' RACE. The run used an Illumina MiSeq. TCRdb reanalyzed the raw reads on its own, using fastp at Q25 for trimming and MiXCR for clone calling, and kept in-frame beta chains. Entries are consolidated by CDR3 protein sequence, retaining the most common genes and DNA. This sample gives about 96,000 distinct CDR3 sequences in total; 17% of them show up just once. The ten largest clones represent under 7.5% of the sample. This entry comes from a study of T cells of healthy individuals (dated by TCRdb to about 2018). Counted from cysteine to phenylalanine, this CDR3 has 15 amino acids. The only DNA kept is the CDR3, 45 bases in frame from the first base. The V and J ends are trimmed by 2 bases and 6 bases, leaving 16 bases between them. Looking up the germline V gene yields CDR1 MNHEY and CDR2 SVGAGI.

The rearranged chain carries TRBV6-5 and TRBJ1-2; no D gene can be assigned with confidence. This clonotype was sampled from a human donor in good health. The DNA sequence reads TGTGCCAGCAGTTACGGGTTGATGGGCAGTCATGGCTACACCTTC. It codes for CASSYGLMGSHGYTF.